The sequence of this T cell receptor beta chain was determined in a study of cytomegalovirus exposure and HLA in healthy donors (dated by TCRdb to 2016 to 2017). About the investigation overall: According to an earlier analysis of 550 to 700 of the donors, 150 million to 200 million T cells yielded roughly 110 million unique TCR beta sequences and approximately 280 Gb of sequence data. An early release covering some 640 HLA-typed donors comprised about 300 gigabases of sequencing data and 65 million to 100 million unique TCR sequences. The genetic ancestry cluster associated with self-reported Caucasian donors included roughly four fifths of the roughly 380 genotyped donors. The aim of the study was to test whether cataloging public T cell receptors could identify signatures of past pathogen exposure. Using immunosequencing, the study profiled T cell repertoires from 666 subjects and related those repertoires to cytomegalovirus serostatus. Along with the approximately 650-subject first cohort, a separate validation cohort of over a hundred different subjects was used. To predict cytomegalovirus infection status, the study brought together high-throughput TCR immunosequencing, statistical association of individual TCRs with disease status, and machine learning. To study patterns of TCR occurrence, a later analysis re-analyzed previously published TCR beta repertoires from 700 or so donors and added high-resolution HLA genotyping. Rather than drawing on any new phenotypic data, the later analysis identified candidate immune exposures from TCR beta sequences and the way those sequences occurred across donors. An earlier analysis of approximately 580 of the donors used high-throughput TCR beta sequencing to judge whether each TCR beta V gene segment behaved as functional or pseudogenic. Donor age, sex, ethnicity and CMV serostatus were compiled together with the repertoire data. A later genetic analysis used genome-wide SNP genotypes for about 55% of the 666 donors, treating that subset as a discovery cohort. All discovery cohort repertoires had been generated using a single sequencing platform. Class I and class II HLA loci were covered by the typing at four-digit resolution. The number of typed donors differed by locus: roughly 629-640 for A, B, C, DRB1 and DQB1; 500 to 550 for DQA1; 606 for DPA1; and around 490 for DPB1. Roughly five DR-DQ haplotypes were handled as single units for association and clustering because linkage in the cohort was strong. On average, about 240,000 unique TCR beta nucleotide sequences were sequenced per donor among fewer than 500 genotyped donors of the cohort, with 15% to 20% of those sequences being non-productive. What the study reported, not specific to this receptor: Presence/absence analyses assumed roughly uniform sequencing depth across donors, an assumption that may not hold. In a later analysis, TCR association rates were found to vary across HLA loci, with the most associated TCRs seen for DRB1 alleles and the fewest for HLA-C alleles. In both the original and validation cohorts, the classifier was reported to diagnose cytomegalovirus status with high specificity and sensitivity. The cohort was sequenced for TCR beta chains only, and without alpha or paired-chain data the features that could be detected were limited. The study gave a list of 150 to 200 TCR beta chains associated with cytomegalovirus. An earlier analysis of around 500 of the donors showed that most TCR beta V segments appeared in productive rearrangements either about 87% or about 30% of the time, which broadly matched IMGT annotations. V-gene and J-gene trimming of TCR beta chains was associated with a missense DCLRE1C variant in a later genetic analysis, and the association was replicated in an independent cohort. The earlier analysis of 587 of the donors excluded some 16 rarely observed V segments, including chromosome 9 orphons, because counts were too low. At a false discovery rate of 0.05, a later analysis linked 16,951 TCR beta sequences to specific HLA alleles. Some IMGT-functional V segments, including TRBV6-2 and TRBV6-3, could not be told apart with the 87-base-pair reads, so those segments were excluded. Immune exposure information for the cohort was limited to CMV serostatus. In vitro tests confirmed that a few of the cytomegalovirus-associated TCR beta chains recognize cytomegalovirus antigens. According to a later analysis, most CMV-associated TCR beta chains appeared to be HLA-restricted, and the HLA associations seemed to be driven largely by CMV exposure. In a later analysis, HLA-associated TCR beta chains showed more clonal expansion and lower generation probabilities than non-associated chains that were equally common. When HLA alleles, especially DR and DQ, strongly co-occurred, TCR associations were difficult to assign to individual alleles. In a later analysis, several top co-occurrence clusters were reported to appear linked to parvovirus B19, influenza, CMV and Epstein-Barr virus. Linkage disequilibrium might explain the correlated functional status among segregating V segments, but an unknown experimental factor could not be ruled out. Most TCR sequences were seen in very few donors, while some public TCRs were found in many individuals. A group of highly shared sequence variants was considered likely to be a technical artifact of the sequencing pipeline. A further reported finding was that TCR beta sequences accurately predicted the HLA-A and HLA-B alleles for most subjects in the first cohort. The authors suggested that the approach could potentially be extended to other disease states and immunological phenotypes. In a later genetic analysis, fewer N-insertions in productive TCRs were reported among donors in an Asian-associated ancestry cluster than the approximately 670-donor mean. Because HLA typing was unavailable for some donors at each locus, only the typed subset was used in association tests.

At the junction V is shortened by 6 bases and J by 0 bases, with 12 bases in between. The germline V gene encodes CDR1 SNHLY and CDR2 FYNNEI. The CDR3 measures 16 amino acids from cysteine to phenylalanine. Kept here is only the CDR3 DNA, which spans 48 bases and is read in frame from base 1. This clone came up once. The clone's antigen remains unknown. Base qualities were left out, and no much larger clone turns up one base away. To prepare the library, the immunoSEQ multiplex PCR assay was applied. A mixture of 60 forward primers for TCR Vbeta segments and 13 reverse primers for TCR Jbeta segments was used in the multiplex PCR. The CDR3 region of rearranged TCR beta genes was amplified from genomic DNA with a multiplex PCR assay. On the Illumina HiSeq System, the amplified TCR beta libraries were sequenced as 87-base-pair reads. On the authors' methods: In a later analysis, tens of millions of unique TCR beta chains were counted across the roughly 670 repertoires, and approximately 11 million of these chains were shared by at least two donors. Raw reads were error-corrected and collapsed into unique sequences with a nearest-neighbor algorithm that merged closely related sequences to remove PCR and sequencing errors. CDR3 sequences were aligned to IMGT reference sequences to assign V, D and J gene segments. Each retained sequence needed at least a six-nucleotide match to both a V gene segment and a J gene segment. A rearrangement was called productive if the CDR3 had no stop codons and remained in frame with V and J, and every other rearrangement was called non-productive. Following IMGT convention, CDR3 was defined as the stretch from the second conserved V-encoded cysteine up to the conserved J-encoded phenylalanine. Sequences without an unambiguous match to a single V gene segment were excluded from the earlier analysis of a few hundred of the donors. An earlier analysis of several hundred of the donors called V segments functional above 56.7% productive rearrangements and segregating when the between-donor standard deviation exceeded 5%. A statistical classification framework was developed to diagnose cytomegalovirus status using the catalog of TCR beta chain sequences. In a later analysis, V and J genes were assigned by comparing TCR nucleotide sequences against IMGT/GENE-DB human TR gene sequences. The TCRdist pipeline was used in a later analysis to assign CDR3 sequences and most-parsimonious VDJ recombination scenarios. In a later analysis, each TCR beta chain was defined by its CDR3 amino acid sequence together with its V-gene family, and reads without a unique V-gene family were excluded. As a way to deal with suspected cross-contamination and a sequencing artifact, a later analysis dropped 640 or so nucleotide sequences that were highly shared and had low generation probability. A later analysis calculated a clonal expansion index for each public chain from normalized within-repertoire ranks of inferred template counts. In a later analysis, generation probabilities were computed with a VDJ recombination model fitted to out-of-frame rearrangements, and the resulting probabilities were checked against IGoR. A later analysis scored TCR-TCR, TCR-HLA and TCR-CMV co-occurrence with hypergeometric tests, applying a repertoire-size bias correction to TCR pairs. To estimate false discovery rates, a later analysis permuted the HLA or CMV assignments 20 times. In a later analysis, co-occurring TCRs were grouped with DBSCAN, and TCRdist sequence similarity was added when clustering was performed within HLA-allele-positive subsets. Repertoires with fewer than 30,000 or more than 120,000 public chains were left out of co-occurrence clustering, as were several repertoires with anomalous nucleotide sharing. TCRdb carries this immuneACCESS record with in-frame sequences only. Its versions omit some clonotypes, under half of them owing to an unresolved V gene in the studies checked, with the rest unexplained. D and trimming were read from the DNA, whereas the V and J calls and clone size are those reported in that table. The sample has more than 85,000 clones on record, around 60% of them singletons. In total, the top ten clones hold over 4% of the sample.

The cohort comprised approximately 700 healthy bone marrow donors. At the time of sampling, every cohort member was nominally healthy, though immune exposures that went unrecorded were likely present. CMV serostatus was recorded as positive for about 300 and negative for about 55% of the 666 cohort members, whereas no CMV serostatus was recorded for the donor in question. Each donor provided a peripheral blood sample, and peripheral blood mononuclear cells were used for TCR beta sequencing. The Qiagen DNeasy Blood Extraction Kit was used to extract genomic DNA from the blood cell samples. The receptor was derived from a human donor in good health. The chain was built from TRBV2 and TRBJ1-6, with TRBD1 as a weak D call on 6 bases. Sequenced: PBMCs. The DNA reads TGTGCCAGCAGAGTTGACAGGAGCTCCTATAATTCACCCCTCCACTTT. Its translation is CASRVDRSSYNSPLHF.